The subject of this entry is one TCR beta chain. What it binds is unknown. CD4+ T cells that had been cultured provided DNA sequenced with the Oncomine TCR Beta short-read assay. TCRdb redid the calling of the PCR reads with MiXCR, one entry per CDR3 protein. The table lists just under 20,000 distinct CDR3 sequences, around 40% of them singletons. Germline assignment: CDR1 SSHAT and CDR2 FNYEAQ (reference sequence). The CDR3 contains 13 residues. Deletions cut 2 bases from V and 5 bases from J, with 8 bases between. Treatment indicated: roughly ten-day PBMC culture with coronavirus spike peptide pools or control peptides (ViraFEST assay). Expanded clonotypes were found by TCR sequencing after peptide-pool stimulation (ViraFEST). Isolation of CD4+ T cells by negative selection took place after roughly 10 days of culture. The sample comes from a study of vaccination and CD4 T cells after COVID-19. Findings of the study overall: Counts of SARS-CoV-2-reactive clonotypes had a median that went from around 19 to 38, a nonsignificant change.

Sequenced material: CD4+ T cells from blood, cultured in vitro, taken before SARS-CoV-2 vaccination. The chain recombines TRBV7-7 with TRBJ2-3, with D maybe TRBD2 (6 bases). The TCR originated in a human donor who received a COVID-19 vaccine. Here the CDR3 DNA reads TGTGCCAGCAGCTTACGGAGGGGAGATACGCAGTATTTT. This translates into CASSLRRGDTQYF.